The 10 T cell receptor beta chains below come from one sample, sequenced in a study of blood T cell repertoires in COVID-19. Assay: immunoSEQ multiplex PCR; the TCRdb copy retains only in-frame clones and omits some. The sample lists over 130,000 clones; over 75% were seen once. The sample consisted of PBMCs or T cells enriched from blood (not recorded which). The receptors shown here come from a man in his forties or fifties in a cohort exposed to, infected with or recovered from COVID-19 (not recorded which).

The V gene is TRBV7-6, the J gene TRBJ2-1, with D hard to call. The CDR3 runs 14 residues. Per germline, CDR1 SGHVS and CDR2 FNYEAQ. V was pared by 2 bases and J by 2 bases, with 7 bases between. This CDR3 reads CASSLSITYNEQFF. CDR3 DNA sequence: TGTGCCAGCAGCTTAAGCATAACCTACAATGAGCAGTTCTTC.

The rearrangement joins TRBV6-5 to TRBJ1-2, with TRBD1 as a possible D gene (6 bases). Germline CDR1 MNHEY, CDR2 SVGAGI. Deletions cut 4 bases from V and 4 bases from J, with 13 bases between. The CDR3 runs 14 residues. Here the CDR3 DNA reads TGTGCCAGCAGTTTTACAGGGCCACCCTATGGCTACACCTTC. This codes for CASSFTGPPYGYTF.

V and J are TRBV11-1 and TRBJ2-1, with D unclear. The CDR3 consists of 15 residues. Trimming removed 3 bases from V and 1 base from J, with 10 bases in between. Germline V lookup: CDR1 SGHAT, CDR2 FQDESV (reference sequence). The CDR3 coding sequence is TGTGCCAGCAGCTTGAGTGGTGAGTCCTACAATGAGCAGTTCTTC. As protein: CASSLSGESYNEQFF.

The sample holds one count of this clone. The chain employs TRBV14 and TRBJ1-1; D not certain. The V end lost 3 bases, the J end lost 7 bases, and 12 bases lay between the germline ends. Germline CDR1 reads SGHDN; CDR2 reads FVKESK. The CDR3 runs 13 residues. CDR3 region: CASSQVTYFEAFF. The DNA for the CDR3 is TGTGCCAGCAGCCAGGTGACTTACTTTGAAGCTTTCTTT.

V and J are TRBV11-2 and TRBJ2-3; 14 bases agree with TRBD2. This CDR3 is built from 15 residues. V trimming: 4 bases; J trimming: 4 bases; junction bases outside the gene matches: 1. Germline loops: CDR1 SGHAT, CDR2 FQNNGV. The CDR3 DNA reads as TGTGCCAGCAGCTCGGGACTAGCGGGAGCAGATACGCAGTATTTT. Translation gives CASSSGLAGADTQYF.

This chain uses TRBV7-9 with TRBJ2-3; 9 bases agree with TRBD1. After removal of 5 bases from V and 2 bases from J, the junction contained 11 bases not matched to a gene. The CDR3 runs to 17 residues. In germline, CDR1 is SEHNR, CDR2 FQNEAQ (reference sequence). The CDR3 reads CASSPRDRDLDTDTQYF. CDR3 DNA sequence: TGTGCCAGCAGCCCCAGGGACAGGGACCTGGACACAGATACGCAGTATTTT.

V and J are TRBV4-1 and TRBJ1-4; D ambiguous. The CDR3 extends over 16 amino acids. The germline V gene encodes CDR1 MGHRA and CDR2 YSYEKL. V shed 1 base and J shed 6 bases, with 15 bases lying between them. Here the CDR3 DNA reads TGCGCCAGCAGCCAAGTAGGTTTCGGGTTCTATGAAAAACTGTTTTTT. Its translation is CASSQVGFGFYEKLFF.

J is TRBJ2-7 and V is TRBV19; D is possibly TRBD2 (5 bases). The germline V and J ends were trimmed by 0 bases and 5 bases, with 14 bases remaining between them. In germline, CDR1 is LNHDA, CDR2 SQIVND (reference sequence). The CDR3 spans 15 residues. The CDR3 spells CASSIDQRAANEQYF. In DNA, the CDR3 is TGTGCCAGTAGTATAGATCAGAGGGCGGCAAACGAGCAGTACTTC.

The J gene is TRBJ1-1, the V gene TRBV6-5; 8 nucleotides align to TRBD1. Looked up from germline, CDR1 is MNHEY and CDR2 is SVGAGI. CDR3 size: 13 residues. V lost 4 bases to trimming and J lost 8 bases; unmatched junction nucleotides: 6. The CDR3 loop reads CASSSRTGLEAFF. The CDR3 coding sequence is TGTGCCAGCAGTTCACGGACAGGGCTCGAAGCTTTCTTT.

The chain links TRBV19 to TRBJ1-4; 8 bases align to TRBD1. V lost 4 bases and J lost 7; bases outside the gene matches: 8. Looked up from germline, CDR1 is LNHDA and CDR2 is SQIVND (reference sequence). This CDR3 has 15 amino acids. The chain's CDR3 is CASSKNRGNGEKLFF. The CDR3, as DNA: TGTGCCAGTAGTAAAAACAGGGGGAACGGTGAAAAACTGTTTTTT.